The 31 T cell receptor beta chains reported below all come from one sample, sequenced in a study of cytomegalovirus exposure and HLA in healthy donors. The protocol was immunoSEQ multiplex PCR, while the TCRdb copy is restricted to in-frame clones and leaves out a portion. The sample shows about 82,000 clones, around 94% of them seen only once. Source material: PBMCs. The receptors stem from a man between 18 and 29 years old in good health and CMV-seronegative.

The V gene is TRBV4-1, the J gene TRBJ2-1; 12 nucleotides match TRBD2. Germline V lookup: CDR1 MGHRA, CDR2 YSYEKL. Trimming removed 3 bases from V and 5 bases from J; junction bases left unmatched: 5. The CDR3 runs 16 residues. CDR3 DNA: TGCGCCAGCAGCCACCTGGGACTAGCGGGCAACAATGAGCAGTTCTTC. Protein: CASSHLGLAGNNEQFF.

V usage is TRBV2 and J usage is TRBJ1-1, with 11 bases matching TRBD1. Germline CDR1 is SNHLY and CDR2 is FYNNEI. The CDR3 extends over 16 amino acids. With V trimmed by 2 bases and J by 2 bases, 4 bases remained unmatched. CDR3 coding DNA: TGTGCCAGCAGTGAAAGGACAGGGGGCCCAAACACTGAAGCTTTCTTT. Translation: CASSERTGGPNTEAFF.

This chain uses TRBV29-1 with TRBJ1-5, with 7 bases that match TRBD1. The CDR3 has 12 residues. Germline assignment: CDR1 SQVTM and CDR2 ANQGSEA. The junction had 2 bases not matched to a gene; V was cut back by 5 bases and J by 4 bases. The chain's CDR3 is CSVRQGNQPQHF. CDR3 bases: TGCAGCGTTCGACAGGGTAATCAGCCCCAGCATTTT.

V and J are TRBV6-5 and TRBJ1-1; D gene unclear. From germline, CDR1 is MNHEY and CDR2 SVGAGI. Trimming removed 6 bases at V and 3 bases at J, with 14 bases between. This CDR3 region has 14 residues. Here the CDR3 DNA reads TGTGCCAGCAGCTCCAAAGAGGCGTACACTGAAGCTTTCTTT. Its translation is CASSSKEAYTEAFF.

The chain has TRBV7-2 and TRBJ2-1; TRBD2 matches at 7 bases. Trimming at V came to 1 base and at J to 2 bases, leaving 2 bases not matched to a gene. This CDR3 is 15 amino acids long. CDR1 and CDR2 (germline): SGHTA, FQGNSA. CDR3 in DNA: TGTGCCAGCAGCTTAGGGCGGGGGACCTACAATGAGCAGTTCTTC. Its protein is CASSLGRGTYNEQFF.

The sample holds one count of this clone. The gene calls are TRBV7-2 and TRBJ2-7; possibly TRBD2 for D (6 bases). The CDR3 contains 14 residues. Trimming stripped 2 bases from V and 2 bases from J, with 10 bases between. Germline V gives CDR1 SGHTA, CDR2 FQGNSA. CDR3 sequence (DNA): TGTGCCAGCAGCTTATGGGGAGGTCCCTACGAGCAGTACTTC. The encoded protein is CASSLWGGPYEQYF.

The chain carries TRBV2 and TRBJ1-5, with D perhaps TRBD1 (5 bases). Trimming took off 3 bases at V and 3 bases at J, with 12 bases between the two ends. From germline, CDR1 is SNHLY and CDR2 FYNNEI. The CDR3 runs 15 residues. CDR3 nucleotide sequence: TGTGCCAGCAGTGAGGGGCAGGCCATCAATCAGCCCCAGCATTTT. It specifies CASSEGQAINQPQHF.

The CDR3 protein is CASSMPGLYYEQYF. In nucleotides, the CDR3 is TGTGCCAGCAGCATGCCGGGACTATACTACGAGCAGTACTTC. V is TRBV5-4 and J is TRBJ2-7; 7 bases match TRBD2. Germline values: CDR1 SGHNT, CDR2 YYREEE (reference sequence). With V trimmed by 4 bases and J by 3 bases, 7 bases remained unmatched. The CDR3 is 14 amino acids. The whole variable domain, filled in from reference TRBV5-4 and TRBJ2-7, reads ETGVTQSPTHLIKTRGQQVTLRCSSQSGHNTVSWYQQALGQGPQFIFQYYREEENGRGNFPPRFSGLQFPNYSSELNVNALELDDSALYLCASSMPGLYYEQYFGPGTRLTVT.

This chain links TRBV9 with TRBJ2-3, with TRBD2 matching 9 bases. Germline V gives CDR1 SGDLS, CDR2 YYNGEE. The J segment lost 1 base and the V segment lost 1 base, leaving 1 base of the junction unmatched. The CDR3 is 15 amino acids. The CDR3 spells CASSVWTSGTDTQYF. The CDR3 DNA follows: TGTGCCAGCAGCGTATGGACTAGCGGCACAGATACGCAGTATTTT.

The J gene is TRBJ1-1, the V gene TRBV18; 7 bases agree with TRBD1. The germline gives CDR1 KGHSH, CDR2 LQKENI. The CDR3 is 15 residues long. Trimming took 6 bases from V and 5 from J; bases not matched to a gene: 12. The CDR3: CASSSDRAAITEAFF. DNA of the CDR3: TGTGCCAGCTCGTCAGACAGGGCAGCCATAACTGAAGCTTTCTTT.

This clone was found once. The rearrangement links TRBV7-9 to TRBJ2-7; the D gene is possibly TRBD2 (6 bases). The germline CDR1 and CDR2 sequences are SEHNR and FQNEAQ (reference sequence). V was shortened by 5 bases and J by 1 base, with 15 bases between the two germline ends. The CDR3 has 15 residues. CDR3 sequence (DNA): TGTGCCAGCAGCACGGCCGGGACTCTATCCTACGAGCAGTACTTC. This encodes CASSTAGTLSYEQYF.

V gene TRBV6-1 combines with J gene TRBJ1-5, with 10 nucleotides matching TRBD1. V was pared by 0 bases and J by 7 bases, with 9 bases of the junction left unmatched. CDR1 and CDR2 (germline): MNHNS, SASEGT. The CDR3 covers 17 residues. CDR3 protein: CASSEAPGTGAAQPQHF. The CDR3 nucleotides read TGTGCCAGCAGTGAAGCTCCCGGGACAGGGGCGGCCCAGCCCCAGCATTTT.

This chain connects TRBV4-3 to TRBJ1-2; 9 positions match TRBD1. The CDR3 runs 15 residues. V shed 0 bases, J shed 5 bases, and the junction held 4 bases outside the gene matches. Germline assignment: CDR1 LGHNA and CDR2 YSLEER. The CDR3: CASSQDGTGPYGYTF. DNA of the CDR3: TGCGCCAGCAGCCAAGATGGGACAGGGCCTTATGGCTACACCTTC.

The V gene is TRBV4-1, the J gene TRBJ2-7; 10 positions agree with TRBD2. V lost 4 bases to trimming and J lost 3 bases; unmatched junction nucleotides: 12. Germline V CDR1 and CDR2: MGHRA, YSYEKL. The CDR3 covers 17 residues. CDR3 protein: CASSRGRSAGGIYEQYF. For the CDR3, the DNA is TGCGCCAGCAGCCGCGGTAGGTCAGCGGGGGGGATCTACGAGCAGTACTTC.

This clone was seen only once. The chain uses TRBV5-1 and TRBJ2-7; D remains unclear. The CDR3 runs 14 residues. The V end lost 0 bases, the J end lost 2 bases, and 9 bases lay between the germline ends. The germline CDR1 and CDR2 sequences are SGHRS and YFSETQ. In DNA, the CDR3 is TGCGCCAGCAGCTTGGGGCAGTTTCCCTACGAGCAGTACTTC. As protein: CASSLGQFPYEQYF.

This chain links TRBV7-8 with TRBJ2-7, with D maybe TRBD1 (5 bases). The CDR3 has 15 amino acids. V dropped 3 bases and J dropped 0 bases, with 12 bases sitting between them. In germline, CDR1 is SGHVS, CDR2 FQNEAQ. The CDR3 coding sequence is TGTGCCAGCAGCTTTGAGTTAGGGGACTCCTACGAGCAGTACTTC. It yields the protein CASSFELGDSYEQYF.

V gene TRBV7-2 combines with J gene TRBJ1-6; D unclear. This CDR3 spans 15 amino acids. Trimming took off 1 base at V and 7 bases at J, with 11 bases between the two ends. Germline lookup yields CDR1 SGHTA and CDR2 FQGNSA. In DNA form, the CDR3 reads TGTGCCAGCAGCTTAGTACCTGGCCCAAATTCACCCCTCCACTTT. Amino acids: CASSLVPGPNSPLHF.

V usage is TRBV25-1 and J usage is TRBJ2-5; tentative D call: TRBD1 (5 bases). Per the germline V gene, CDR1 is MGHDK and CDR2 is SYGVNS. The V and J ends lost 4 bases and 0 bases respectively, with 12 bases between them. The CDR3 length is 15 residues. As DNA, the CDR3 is TGTGCCAGCAGTGTCGCCTTAGGGGACCAAGAGACCCAGTACTTC. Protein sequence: CASSVALGDQETQYF.

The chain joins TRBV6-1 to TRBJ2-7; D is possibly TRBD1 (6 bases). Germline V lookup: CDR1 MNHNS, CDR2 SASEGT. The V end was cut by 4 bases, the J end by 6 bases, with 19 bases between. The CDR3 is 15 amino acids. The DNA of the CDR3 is TGTGCCAGCAGTGGGGGGACATCTACTCCTCTCGAGCAGTACTTC. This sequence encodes CASSGGTSTPLEQYF.

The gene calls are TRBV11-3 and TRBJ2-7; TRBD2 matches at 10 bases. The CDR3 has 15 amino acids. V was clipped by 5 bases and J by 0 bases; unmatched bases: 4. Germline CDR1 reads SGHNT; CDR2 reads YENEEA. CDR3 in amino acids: CASSPWTSGSYEQYF. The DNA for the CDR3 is TGTGCCAGCAGCCCGTGGACTAGCGGCTCCTACGAGCAGTACTTC.

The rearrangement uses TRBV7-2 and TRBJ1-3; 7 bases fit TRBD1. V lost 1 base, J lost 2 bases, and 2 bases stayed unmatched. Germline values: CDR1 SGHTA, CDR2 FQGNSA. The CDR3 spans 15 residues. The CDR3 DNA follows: TGTGCCAGCAGCTTAGACAGGGGTCCTGGAAACACCATATATTTT. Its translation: CASSLDRGPGNTIYF. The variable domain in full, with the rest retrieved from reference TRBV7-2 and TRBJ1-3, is GAGVSQSPSNKVTEKGKDVELRCDPISGHTALYWYRQSLGQGLEFLIYFQGNSAPDKSGLPSDRFSAERTGGSVSTLTIQRTQQEDSAVYLCASSLDRGPGNTIYFGEGSWLTVV.

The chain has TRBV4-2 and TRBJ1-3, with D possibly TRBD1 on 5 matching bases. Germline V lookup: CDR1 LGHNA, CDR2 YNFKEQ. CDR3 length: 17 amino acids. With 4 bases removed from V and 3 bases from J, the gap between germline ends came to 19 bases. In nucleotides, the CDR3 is TGTGCCAGCAGCCGCACCCTCGGGGGGGACGGTGGAAACACCATATATTTT. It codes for CASSRTLGGDGGNTIYF.

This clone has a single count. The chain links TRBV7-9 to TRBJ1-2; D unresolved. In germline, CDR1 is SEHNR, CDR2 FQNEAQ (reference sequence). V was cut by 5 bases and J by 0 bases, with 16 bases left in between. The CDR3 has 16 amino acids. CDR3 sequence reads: CASSNQAQISNYGYTF. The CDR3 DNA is TGTGCCAGCAGCAATCAGGCCCAGATCTCTAACTATGGCTACACCTTC.

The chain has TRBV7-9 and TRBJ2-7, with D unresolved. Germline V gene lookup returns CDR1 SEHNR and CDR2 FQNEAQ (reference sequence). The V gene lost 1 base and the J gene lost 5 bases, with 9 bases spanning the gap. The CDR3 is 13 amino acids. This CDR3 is CASSLVYSNEQYF. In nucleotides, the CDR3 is TGTGCCAGCAGCTTAGTTTACAGTAACGAGCAGTACTTC.

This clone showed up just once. Written as DNA, the CDR3 is TGTGCCTGGAGTGTAATAGCGGGAGGTCCCTACGAGCAGTACTTC. This codes for CAWSVIAGGPYEQYF. The chain uses TRBV30 and TRBJ2-7, with TRBD2 matching over 10 bases. The V segment lost 0 bases and the J segment 2 bases; nucleotides outside the gene matches: 4. Per the germline V gene, CDR1 is GTSNPN and CDR2 is SVGIG (reference sequence). The CDR3 contains 15 residues.

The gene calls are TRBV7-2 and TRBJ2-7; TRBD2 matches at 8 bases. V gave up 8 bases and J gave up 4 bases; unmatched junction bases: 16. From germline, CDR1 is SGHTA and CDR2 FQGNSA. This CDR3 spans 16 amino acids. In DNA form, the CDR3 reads TGTGCCAGCTCCGGGAGGGGGGGAGGGCCGAGATACGAGCAGTACTTC. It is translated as CASSGRGGGPRYEQYF.

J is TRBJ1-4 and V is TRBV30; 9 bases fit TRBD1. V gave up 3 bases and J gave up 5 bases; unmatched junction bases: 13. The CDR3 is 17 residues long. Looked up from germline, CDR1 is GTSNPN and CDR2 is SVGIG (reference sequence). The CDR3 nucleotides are TGTGCCTGGAGCCTGGGGACAGGGAAATTCGGAAATGAAAAACTGTTTTTT. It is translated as CAWSLGTGKFGNEKLFF.

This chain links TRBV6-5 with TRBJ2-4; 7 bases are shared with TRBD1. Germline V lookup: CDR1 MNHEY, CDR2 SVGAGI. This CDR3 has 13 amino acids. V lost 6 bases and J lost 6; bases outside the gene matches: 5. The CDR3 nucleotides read TGTGCCAGCAGACAGGGGTTATCAAACATTCAGTACTTC. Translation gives CASRQGLSNIQYF.

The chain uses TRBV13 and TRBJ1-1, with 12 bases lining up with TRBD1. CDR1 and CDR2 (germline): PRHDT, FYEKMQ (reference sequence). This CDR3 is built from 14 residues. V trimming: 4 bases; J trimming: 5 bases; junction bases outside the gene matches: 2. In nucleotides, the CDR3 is TGTGCCAGCAGCTGGGGACAGGGGGCAACTGAAGCTTTCTTT. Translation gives CASSWGQGATEAFF.

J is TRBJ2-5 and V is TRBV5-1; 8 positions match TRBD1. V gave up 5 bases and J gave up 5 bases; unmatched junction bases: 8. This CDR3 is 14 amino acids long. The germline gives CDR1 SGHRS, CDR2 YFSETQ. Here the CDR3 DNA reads TGCGCCAGCAGAATGACAGGGGCGTCGGAGACCCAGTACTTC. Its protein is CASRMTGASETQYF.

The CDR3 reads CASSRVLNSYNEQFF. In DNA form, the CDR3 reads TGTGCCAGCAGCCGGGTCTTGAACTCCTACAATGAGCAGTTCTTC. This rearrangement joins TRBV2 to TRBJ2-1; D is unresolved. The V gene lost 6 bases and the J gene lost 0 bases, with 12 bases spanning the gap. Per germline, CDR1 SNHLY and CDR2 FYNNEI. The CDR3 totals 15 residues. The full variable domain, in which reference TRBV2 and TRBJ2-1 provide the parts outside the CDR3, is EPEVTQTPSHQVTQMGQEVILRCVPISNHLYFYWYRQILGQKVEFLVSFYNNEISEKSEIFDDQFSVERPDGSNFTLKIRSTKLEDSAMYFCASSRVLNSYNEQFFGPGTRLTVL.